Listed here are 25 T cell receptor beta chains from one sample, sequenced in a study of graft-versus-host responses after intestinal transplantation. Graft samples were processed, releasing intraepithelial and lamina propria lymphocytes. Here immunoSEQ multiplex PCR was the method, and the copy in TCRdb shows in-frame clones only, minus some. There are 4,800 or so clones in the sample; 65% to 90% occur only once, and approximately 11% lies in the top ten. Source: ileum tissue, taken 156 days after intestinal transplant. The source is a human patient who received an intestinal transplant, so some T cells may come from the graft donor.

The chain couples TRBV25-1 to TRBJ2-7; TRBD1 aligns across 9 bases. This CDR3 is built from 17 residues. V shed 3 bases and J 3 bases; nucleotides not matched to a gene: 12. The germline CDR1 and CDR2 sequences are MGHDK and SYGVNS. CDR3 region: CASSDPLGDRAIYEQYF. The CDR3 DNA reads TGTGCCAGCAGTGATCCACTCGGGGACAGGGCCATCTACGAGCAGTACTTC.

This rearrangement joins TRBV27 to TRBJ1-4, with no clear D. CDR3 size: 15 residues. CDR1 MNHEY and CDR2 SMNVEV come from the germline V gene (reference sequence). Trimming cost V 4 bases and J 7 bases, with 16 bases left between them. The DNA for the CDR3 is TGTGCCAGCAGTTCGGGAGGGTCAGGTGGTGAAAAACTGTTTTTT. Encoded protein: CASSSGGSGGEKLFF.

V gene TRBV14 combines with J gene TRBJ1-4; no definite D call. Trimming removed 1 base from V and 0 bases from J, with 9 bases in between. Germline values: CDR1 SGHDN, CDR2 FVKESK. This CDR3 region has 16 residues. This CDR3 reads CASSQGRFATNEKLFF. For the CDR3, the DNA is TGTGCCAGCAGCCAAGGGAGGTTTGCAACTAATGAAAAACTGTTTTTT.

The V and J genes are TRBV11-2 and TRBJ2-3; 8 bases match TRBD2. The CDR3 loop spans 16 amino acids. CDR1 and CDR2 (germline): SGHAT, FQNNGV. V shed 1 base and J 0 bases; nucleotides not matched to a gene: 3. CDR3 protein: CASSLGASGSTDTQYF. Written as DNA, the CDR3 is TGTGCCAGCAGCTTAGGGGCTAGCGGGAGCACAGATACGCAGTATTTT.

CDR3 loop: CAWSDSLGRREQYF. Written as DNA, the CDR3 is TGTGCCTGGAGCGATTCACTCGGCAGGAGGGAGCAGTACTTC. The chain has TRBV30 and TRBJ2-7; the D gene is possibly TRBD2 (5 bases). With 3 bases removed from V and 7 bases from J, the gap between germline ends came to 19 bases. The CDR3 spans 14 residues. Germline loops: CDR1 GTSNPN, CDR2 SVGIG (reference sequence).

The chain links TRBV28 to TRBJ1-5; D call uncertain. V lost 3 bases and J 0 bases, leaving 3 bases between the germline ends. This CDR3 region has 13 residues. Per the germline V gene, CDR1 is MDHEN and CDR2 is SYDVKM. This chain's CDR3 is CASSLSSNQPQHF. CDR3 nucleotide sequence: TGTGCCAGCAGTTTGAGTAGCAATCAGCCCCAGCATTTT.

The chain couples TRBV6-5 to TRBJ1-2, with D perhaps TRBD1 (6 bases). The CDR3 length is 14 residues. Trimming removed 5 bases at V and 7 bases at J, with 17 bases between. Looked up from germline, CDR1 is MNHEY and CDR2 is SVGAGI. The CDR3 protein is CASSPVGRGIGYTF. The DNA for the CDR3 is TGTGCCAGCAGTCCGGTTGGCAGGGGAATTGGCTACACCTTC.

This clone is deemed large. J is TRBJ2-1 and V is TRBV27; D gene unclear. CDR1 MNHEY and CDR2 SMNVEV come from the germline V gene (reference sequence). The CDR3 is made up of 13 amino acids. V was clipped by 2 bases and J by 2 bases, with 4 bases between them. This chain's CDR3 is CASSLLAYNEQFF. The CDR3 nucleotides read TGTGCCAGCAGTTTACTAGCCTACAATGAGCAGTTCTTC.

Comments on this clone: Sequence at one end of the junction differs from germline and may be a read error. This chain joins TRBV5-6 and TRBJ1-2; D remains ambiguous. The germline V gene has CDR1 SGHDT and CDR2 YYEEEE. The CDR3 length is 13 residues. Here the CDR3 reads CVSSLAANYGYTF. The CDR3 DNA is TGTGTCAGCAGCTTGGCAGCTAACTATGGCTACACCTTC.

By proportion, this clone is large (0.1 to 1%). V usage is TRBV6-1 and J usage is TRBJ1-1; 10 bases align to TRBD1. Trimming cost V 6 bases and J 6 bases; bases outside gene matches: 4. The CDR3 covers 13 residues. From germline, CDR1 is MNHNS and CDR2 SASEGT. The CDR3 sequence: CASRGQGGAEAFF. CDR3 sequence (DNA): TGTGCCAGCAGAGGACAGGGGGGCGCTGAAGCTTTCTTT.

The chain links TRBV10-3 to TRBJ2-3; no clear D. V was cut by 3 bases and J by 3 bases, with 16 bases left in between. The CDR3 is 16 residues long. Germline V CDR1 and CDR2: ENHRY, SYGVKD. CDR3 amino acids: CAISEDPSSVTDTQYF. CDR3 DNA: TGTGCCATCAGTGAAGATCCGTCTAGTGTGACAGATACGCAGTATTTT.

This chain links TRBV25-1 with TRBJ2-3; 7 nucleotides agree with TRBD2. V dropped 8 bases and J dropped 6; count of bases not matched to a gene: 8. Germline V gene data show CDR1 as MGHDK and CDR2 as SYGVNS. The CDR3 has 13 residues. The CDR3 nucleotides are TGTGCCAGCGGAGCGGGGCTCTGGGATACGCAGTATTTT. Protein product: CASGAGLWDTQYF. Filled out from reference TRBV25-1 and TRBJ2-3, the complete variable domain reads EADIYQTPRYLVIGTGKKITLECSQTMGHDKMYWYQQDPGMELHLIHYSYGVNSTEKGDLSSESTVSRIRTEHFPLTLESARPSHTSQYLCASGAGLWDTQYFGPGTRLTVL.

The CDR3 DNA is TGTGCCAGCAGCTTTACAGGGGGCTACGAGCAGTACTTC. This encodes CASSFTGGYEQYF. The genes are TRBV11-3 and TRBJ2-7; 8 bases map to TRBD1. The CDR3 runs to 13 residues. Germline V gene sequence: CDR1 SGHNT, CDR2 YENEEA. V shed 3 bases, J shed 3 bases, and the junction held 1 base outside the gene matches. The full variable domain, in which reference TRBV11-3 and TRBJ2-7 provide the parts outside the CDR3, is EAGVVQSPRYKIIEKKQPVAFWCNPISGHNTLYWYLQNLGQGPELLIRYENEEAVDDSQLPKDRFSAERLKGVDSTLKIQPAELGDSAVYLCASSFTGGYEQYFGPGTRLTVT.

The V call is TRBV27, the J call TRBJ2-7, with D uncertain. From germline, CDR1 is MNHEY and CDR2 SMNVEV (reference sequence). The length of the CDR3 is 12 residues. V gave up 5 bases and J gave up 2 bases, with 7 bases separating them. The CDR3 protein is CASSPTTYEQYF. CDR3 DNA sequence: TGTGCCAGCAGTCCCACTACCTACGAGCAGTACTTC.

J is TRBJ1-2 and V is TRBV7-4; D is ambiguous. This CDR3 has 13 amino acids. Germline values: CDR1 SGHVT, CDR2 SQSDAQ. Deletions cut 1 base from V and 0 bases from J, with 3 bases between. The DNA of the CDR3 is TGTGCCAGCAGCTTAGGGGCTAACTATGGCTACACCTTC. This translates into CASSLGANYGYTF.

This clone was seen a handful of times. The chain employs TRBV4-1 and TRBJ2-7; TRBD1 agrees at 8 bases. This CDR3 contains 14 residues. Losses at the gene ends were 4 bases for V and 3 bases for J; bases not matched to a gene: 5. The germline gives CDR1 MGHRA, CDR2 YSYEKL. CDR3 DNA: TGCGCCAGCAGCCTTCACGGACAGGGCTACGAGCAGTACTTC. Its translation is CASSLHGQGYEQYF.

Here the CDR3 DNA reads TGTGCCAGCAGTTTACTGCGCGGAAGCAACTACGAGCAGTACTTC. Translated, it gives CASSLLRGSNYEQYF. This chain uses TRBV27 with TRBJ2-7; D ambiguous. V shed 2 bases and J shed 3 bases, with 14 bases lying between them. This CDR3 has 15 residues. CDR1 and CDR2 from the germline V gene are MNHEY and SMNVEV (reference sequence).

This chain uses TRBV4-3 with TRBJ1-6; TRBD1 is a possible D gene (5 bases). This CDR3 is 20 amino acids long. Between the trimmed V and J ends, which lost 0 bases and 7 bases, there was a span of 25 bases. Germline V lookup: CDR1 LGHNA, CDR2 YSLEER. CDR3 region: CASSQDTAHKGQGRNSPLHF. The DNA for the CDR3 is TGCGCCAGCAGCCAAGATACAGCCCACAAAGGTCAGGGTCGGAATTCACCCCTCCACTTT.

V and J are TRBV4-1 and TRBJ1-3; D not certain. This CDR3 is built from 13 residues. V gave up 1 base and J gave up 4 bases, with 5 bases separating them. CDR1 is MGHRA, CDR2 YSYEKL, per germline. CDR3 nucleotide sequence: TGCGCCAGCAGCCAAGTTAACGGAAACACCATATATTTT. It codes for CASSQVNGNTIYF.

The table lists this clone with a few counts. This chain joins TRBV6-5 and TRBJ1-5; tentative D call: TRBD1 (6 bases). Trimming shortened V by 2 bases and J by 6 bases, and 8 bases separated the two germline ends. The CDR3 loop spans 13 amino acids. Germline-derived CDR1 and CDR2 are MNHEY and SVGAGI. For the CDR3, the DNA is TGTGCCAGCAGTTACGGGGGCGGTCAGCCCCAGCATTTT. Translated: CASSYGGGQPQHF.

The chain links TRBV7-2 to TRBJ2-5, with 15 bases lining up with TRBD2. The CDR3 is 17 residues long. The V gene's germline CDR1 is SGHTA and CDR2 FQGNSA. The trim removed 4 bases at V and 2 bases at J, leaving 5 bases unmatched. In nucleotides, the CDR3 is TGTGCCAGCAGCTCTGGACTAGCGGGAGGGTATCAAGAGACCCAGTACTTC. Protein: CASSSGLAGGYQETQYF.

The chain employs TRBV5-1 and TRBJ2-3, with 11 bases aligning to TRBD2. CDR3 length: 16 amino acids. V was clipped by 3 bases and J by 4 bases; unmatched bases: 7. In germline, CDR1 is SGHRS, CDR2 YFSETQ. The CDR3, as DNA: TGCGCCAGCAGCTGGCGCACTAGCGGGAGTGCAGATACGCAGTATTTT. The encoded protein is CASSWRTSGSADTQYF. The whole variable domain, filled in from reference TRBV5-1 and TRBJ2-3, reads KAGVTQTPRYLIKTRGQQVTLSCSPISGHRSVSWYQQTPGQGLQFLFEYFSETQRNKGNFPGRFSGRQFSNSRSEMNVSTLELGDSALYLCASSWRTSGSADTQYFGPGTRLTVL.

J is TRBJ2-2 and V is TRBV7-2; D unresolved. Looked up from germline, CDR1 is SGHTA and CDR2 is FQGNSA. The length of the CDR3 is 14 residues. Trimming shortened V by 5 bases and J by 0 bases, and 7 bases separated the two germline ends. In DNA, the CDR3 is TGTGCCAGCAGCCCCACTCCGAACACCGGGGAGCTGTTTTTT. Translation: CASSPTPNTGELFF.

This clone was counted between two and nine times. V gene TRBV6-6 combines with J gene TRBJ2-7; either TRBD1 or TRBD2 may fit D (5 bases each). V dropped 2 bases and J dropped 3 bases, with 8 bases sitting between them. The CDR3 loop spans 13 amino acids. Germline V gene lookup returns CDR1 MNHNY and CDR2 SVGAGI (reference sequence). The DNA for the CDR3 is TGTGCCAGCAGTTACGAGGGACGCTACGAGCAGTACTTC. Its protein product is CASSYEGRYEQYF.

With regard to this clone: Relative to the germline gene, one junction end is altered; a read error may explain this. The chain recombines TRBV9 with TRBJ1-2; perhaps TRBD1 as D (5 bases). The CDR3 sequence is 13 residues long. Germline V gene sequence: CDR1 SGDLS, CDR2 YYNGEE. In DNA, the CDR3 is TGTGCCAGCAGCGTAGTGGGGGAGCGGGACCTTCTCTTC. Protein: CASSVVGERDLLF.